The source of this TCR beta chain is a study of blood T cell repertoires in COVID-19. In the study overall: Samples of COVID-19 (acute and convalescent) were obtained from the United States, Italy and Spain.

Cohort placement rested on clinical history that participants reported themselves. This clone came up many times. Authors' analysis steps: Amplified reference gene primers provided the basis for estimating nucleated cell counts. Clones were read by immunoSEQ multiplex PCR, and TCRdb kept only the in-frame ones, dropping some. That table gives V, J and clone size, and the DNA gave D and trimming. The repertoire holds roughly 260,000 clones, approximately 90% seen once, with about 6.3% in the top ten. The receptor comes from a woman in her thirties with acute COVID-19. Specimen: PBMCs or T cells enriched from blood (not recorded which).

CDR3 sequence: CASSLSTSGGITDTQYF. As DNA, the CDR3 is TGTGCCAGCAGTTTATCGACTAGCGGGGGTATCACAGATACGCAGTATTTT. The chain has TRBV27 and TRBJ2-3, with 12 bases fitting TRBD2. The CDR3 has 17 residues. CDR1 is MNHEY and CDR2 is SMNVEV in the germline V gene (reference sequence). V dropped 0 bases and J dropped 2; count of bases not matched to a gene: 3.